A selection of T cell receptor beta chains follows, all from one sample in a study of shared clonotypes between healthy human individuals. Here immunoSEQ multiplex PCR was the method, and the copy in TCRdb shows in-frame clones only, minus some. The sample includes more than 2 million clones, roughly 95% of them seen just once. Material for sequencing was naive CD8+ T cells from PBMCs. Source of these receptors: a man aged 18 to 30 in good health. Some clones in this sample may be carry-over from other donors' samples. Each CDR3 is given with its conserved first and last residue. A D gene is named only where the DNA matches it firmly. Size values are once, few and many counts, or a class for expanded clones, and some rows have none.

CDR3nt,CDR3aa,j_gene,d_gene,v_gene,abundance
TGTGCCAGCAGTACCTCGGGACAGGGGTACGAGCAGTACTTC,CASSTSGQGYEQYF,TRBJ2-7,TRBD1,TRBV27,NA
TGTGCCAGCAGCGTAGGTGGGGGAGGGCCGTCCTACGAGCAGTACTTC,CASSVGGGGPSYEQYF,TRBJ2-7,TRBD2,TRBV9,NA
TGTGCCAGCAGCTTAGACACTGTTCGGAACGGCTACACCTTC,CASSLDTVRNGYTF,TRBJ1-2,NA,TRBV7-8,NA
TGCAGTGCTGGGCGGGGACCCCAGCATTTT,CSAGRGPQHF,TRBJ1-5,NA,TRBV20-1,NA
TGTGCCAGCAGTTACTTCGCGACTGCTAACGAGCAGTACTTC,CASSYFATANEQYF,TRBJ2-7,NA,TRBV6-5,NA
TGTGCCAGCTGGTACACTGAAGCTTTCTTT,CASWYTEAFF,TRBJ1-1,NA,TRBV2,NA
TGTGCCAGCAGCTTCGGAAGCCGGACAGGGGTCTTCGAGCAGTACTTC,CASSFGSRTGVFEQYF,TRBJ2-7,TRBD1,TRBV7-6,NA
TGTGCCAGCAGTTCCATTGGCGGTCCCTACGAGCAGTACTTC,CASSSIGGPYEQYF,TRBJ2-7,NA,TRBV6-6,NA
TGTGCCAGCAGTGGGCAATCAGGGAGGAGCTCCTACGAGCAGTACTTC,CASSGQSGRSSYEQYF,TRBJ2-7,NA,TRBV2,once
TGTGCCAGCAGCTTAGGAGCAGGGGTCACCTACGAGCAGTACTTC,CASSLGAGVTYEQYF,TRBJ2-7,NA,TRBV7-8,NA
TGTGCCAGCAGCTTAGCGGGGGAATGGTCGGGACTAGCGGATGAGCAGTTCTTC,CASSLAGEWSGLADEQFF,TRBJ2-1,TRBD2,TRBV7-9,NA
TGTGCCAGCAGTGAAGGAACAGGGTCTAATGAAAAACTGTTTTTT,CASSEGTGSNEKLFF,TRBJ1-4,NA,TRBV6-1,NA
TGTGCCAGCAGTGAAGAAGGAGGAGGGGTGGCTTTCTTT,CASSEEGGGVAFF,TRBJ1-1,NA,TRBV6-1,few
TGCGCCAGCAGGGGACGGGGATACGAGCAGTACTTC,CASRGRGYEQYF,TRBJ2-7,NA,TRBV10-2,once
TGTGCCAGCAGTCCCCGGGACAGCCCGAGTGGCTACACCTTC,CASSPRDSPSGYTF,TRBJ1-2,TRBD1,TRBV27,NA
TGTGCCAGCAGCTTGTTGTTGGAGCAGTACTTC,CASSLLLEQYF,TRBJ2-7,NA,TRBV11-2,NA
TGTGCCAGCAGCTGGGGGAGAGCGGGTTACCCCACCGGGGAGCTGTTTTTT,CASSWGRAGYPTGELFF,TRBJ2-2,NA,TRBV5-6,NA
TGCGCCAGCAGCCGATTGACAGGGGGCCAAAGCTCGGCTTTCTTT,CASSRLTGGQSSAFF,TRBJ1-1,TRBD1,TRBV4-3,NA
TGTGCCAGCAGCTTGGCTAGGCCACGCTACGAGCAGTACTTC,CASSLARPRYEQYF,TRBJ2-7,NA,TRBV7-2,NA
TGTGCCAGCAGTTTTCTCGGGGGGCTCGAGACCCAGTACTTC,CASSFLGGLETQYF,TRBJ2-5,NA,TRBV27,NA
TGCGCCAGCAGTGAGTCGCGAACAGTCACCTACGAGCAGTACTTC,CASSESRTVTYEQYF,TRBJ2-7,NA,TRBV10-2,NA
TGCGCCAGCAGCTGGACGGGGAACACTGAAGCTTTCTTT,CASSWTGNTEAFF,TRBJ1-1,NA,TRBV4-1,NA
TGTGCCAGCAGTTTATCGGGGACTAGCGGGAGAGTCGGCTCCTACGAGCAGTACTTC,CASSLSGTSGRVGSYEQYF,TRBJ2-7,TRBD2,TRBV27,NA
TGCGCCAGTACACCGGACAGAAAAAACATTCAGTACTTC,CASTPDRKNIQYF,TRBJ2-4,NA,TRBV5-1,NA